The 28 T cell receptor beta chains below all came from one sample that was sequenced in a study of blood T cell repertoires in COVID-19. Measured with immunoSEQ multiplex PCR; TCRdb has only the in-frame clones, and not every one. Of about 300,000 clones in the sample, approximately 90% were seen once. The sequenced sample consisted of peripheral blood. The receptors come from a woman between 50 and 59 years old with COVID-19, enrolled during active disease.

The chain uses TRBV29-1 and TRBJ1-1, with D possibly being TRBD1 (6 bases). Trimming stripped 6 bases from V and 7 bases from J, with 18 bases between. The CDR3 is made up of 13 amino acids. CDR1 and CDR2 (germline): SQVTM, ANQGSEA. The CDR3 DNA is TGCAGCGTAATGGATCAGCAGGGGATTGAAGCTTTCTTT. It is translated as CSVMDQQGIEAFF. The whole variable domain, remainder taken from reference TRBV29-1 and TRBJ1-1, is SAVISQKPSRDICQRGTSLTIQCQVDSQVTMMFWYRQQPGQSLTLIATANQGSEATYESGFVIDKFPISRPNLTFSTLTVSNMSPEDSSIYLCSVMDQQGIEAFFGQGTRLTVV.

The genes are TRBV5-1 and TRBJ2-5; 7 bases are shared with TRBD1. This CDR3 has 16 amino acids. CDR1 is SGHRS, CDR2 YFSETQ, per germline. The ends lost 1 base at V and 4 bases at J; junction bases unmatched: 10. The CDR3 nucleotides read TGCGCCAGCAGCTTGACAGGGGACGCATATGGAGAGACCCAGTACTTC. Translating it yields CASSLTGDAYGETQYF.

This chain uses TRBV6-5 with TRBJ1-1; 8 bases map to TRBD1. The CDR3 is made up of 13 amino acids. Germline V gene data show CDR1 as MNHEY and CDR2 as SVGAGI. V gave up 7 bases and J gave up 5 bases; unmatched junction bases: 6. The chain's CDR3 is CASTGQGRTEAFF. The CDR3 DNA is TGTGCCAGCACAGGACAGGGAAGGACTGAAGCTTTCTTT.

The rearrangement joins TRBV7-2 to TRBJ2-5; D ambiguous. The germline V gene encodes CDR1 SGHTA and CDR2 FQGNSA. The CDR3 contains 14 residues. V was cut by 1 base and J by 1 base, with 7 bases left in between. The CDR3 here is CASSLVSSQETQYF. CDR3 nucleotides: TGTGCCAGCAGCTTAGTTAGCAGCCAAGAGACCCAGTACTTC.

This chain connects TRBV19 to TRBJ2-2, with 10 bases lining up with TRBD2. The junction had 6 bases not matched to a gene; V was cut back by 10 bases and J by 4 bases. CDR1 and CDR2 (germline): LNHDA, SQIVND (reference sequence). There are 14 residues in the CDR3. The chain's CDR3 is CATATSGITGELFF. CDR3 sequence (DNA): TGTGCCACCGCTACTAGCGGGATCACCGGGGAGCTGTTTTTT.

The chain uses TRBV7-2 and TRBJ2-5; D perhaps matches TRBD2 (5 bases). The V end lost 7 bases, the J end lost 4 bases, and 10 bases lay between the germline ends. The CDR3 sequence is 12 residues long. CDR1 is SGHTA, CDR2 FQGNSA, per germline. The chain's CDR3 is CASNRGRETQYF. CDR3 nucleotides: TGTGCCAGCAACCGGGGTCGAGAGACCCAGTACTTC.

The rearrangement joins TRBV3-1 (or the pseudogene TRBV3-2) to TRBJ2-1, with a tentative D call TRBD2 (6 bases). In germline, CDR1 is LGHDT, CDR2 YNNKEL (reference sequence). The CDR3 totals 16 residues. Trimming shortened V by 4 bases and J by 4 bases, and 17 bases separated the two germline ends. The CDR3 coding sequence is TGTGCCAGCAGCCTCAATTCGGGAGTCCCGTACAATGAGCAGTTCTTC. This encodes CASSLNSGVPYNEQFF.

The J gene is TRBJ1-3, the V gene TRBV5-6, with unresolved D. Deletions cut 5 bases from V and 4 bases from J, with 7 bases between. This CDR3 has 12 residues. CDR1 and CDR2 from the germline V gene are SGHDT and YYEEEE. CDR3 amino acids: CASSPGGNTIYF. As DNA, the CDR3 is TGTGCCAGCAGTCCGGGAGGAAACACCATATATTTT. The full variable domain, in which reference TRBV5-6 and TRBJ1-3 provide the parts outside the CDR3, is DAGVTQSPTHLIKTRGQQVTLRCSPKSGHDTVSWYQQALGQGPQFIFQYYEEEERQRGNFPDRFSGHQFPNYSSELNVNALLLGDSALYLCASSPGGNTIYFGEGSWLTVV.

The CDR3 reads CASSIGGTGNERYSNQPQHF. CDR3 sequence (DNA): TGTGCCAGTAGTATTGGGGGGACAGGGAATGAACGCTATAGCAATCAGCCCCAGCATTTT. This sequence joins TRBV19 and TRBJ1-5; 9 bases map to TRBD1. Germline values: CDR1 LNHDA, CDR2 SQIVND (reference sequence). V trimming: 3 bases; J trimming: 0 bases; junction bases outside the gene matches: 15. The CDR3 is made up of 20 amino acids.

The chain links TRBV4-2 to TRBJ1-1; 7 bases map to TRBD1. The V gene end was trimmed by 6 bases and the J gene end by 0 bases; junction bases not matched to a gene: 4. The CDR3 loop spans 14 amino acids. Germline CDR1 LGHNA, CDR2 YNFKEQ. This CDR3 is CASRRTGLNTEAFF. The DNA of the CDR3 is TGTGCCAGCAGAAGGACAGGCTTGAACACTGAAGCTTTCTTT.

In its sample, this clone was seen a few times. The rearrangement links TRBV10-3 to TRBJ1-2; 11 nucleotides agree with TRBD1. V was pared by 5 bases and J by 6 bases, with 5 bases of the junction left unmatched. CDR1 is ENHRY and CDR2 is SYGVKD in the germline V gene. The CDR3 length is 14 residues. The chain's CDR3 is CAISPDRGRDGYTF. The CDR3 DNA reads as TGTGCCATCAGTCCGGACAGGGGGCGGGATGGCTACACCTTC.

The J gene is TRBJ2-1, the V gene TRBV7-9, with a tentative D call TRBD1 (6 bases). The germline V and J ends were trimmed by 5 bases and 13 bases, with 12 bases remaining between them. The germline V gene has CDR1 SEHNR and CDR2 FQNEAQ (reference sequence). The CDR3 is made up of 11 amino acids. The chain's CDR3 is CASSRWGPQFF. The CDR3 nucleotides read TGTGCCAGCAGCCGGTGGGGGCCTCAGTTCTTC.

V usage is TRBV30 and J usage is TRBJ1-2; a weak D match, TRBD1 (6 bases). V was cut by 0 bases and J by 7 bases, with 15 bases left in between. Germline CDR1 is GTSNPN and CDR2 is SVGIG (reference sequence). There are 14 residues in the CDR3. CDR3 in amino acids: CAWSVRGALGGYTF. In DNA form, the CDR3 reads TGTGCCTGGAGTGTACGGGGGGCGCTTGGTGGCTACACCTTC.

The chain recombines TRBV3-1 (or the pseudogene TRBV3-2) with TRBJ1-1; TRBD1 agrees at 10 bases. CDR1 and CDR2 from the germline V gene are LGHDT and YNNKEL (reference sequence). The trim removed 4 bases at V and 10 bases at J, leaving 12 bases unmatched. The CDR3 has 15 residues. CDR3 residues: CASSPRGGQGKGAFF. CDR3 DNA: TGTGCCAGCAGCCCCAGGGGGGGACAGGGGAAAGGAGCTTTCTTT.

V usage is TRBV6-1 and J usage is TRBJ2-7; TRBD2 agrees at 12 bases. The CDR3 loop spans 19 amino acids. The V and J ends lost 1 base and 0 bases, in that order; junction bases with no gene match: 10. Germline values: CDR1 MNHNS, CDR2 SASEGT. The CDR3 spells CASSEEGGLAGLSSYEQYF. DNA for the CDR3: TGTGCCAGCAGTGAAGAGGGCGGACTAGCGGGGCTGAGCTCCTACGAGCAGTACTTC.

The V gene is TRBV5-1, the J gene TRBJ2-7; 11 nucleotides agree with TRBD2. The CDR3 contains 16 residues. In germline, CDR1 is SGHRS, CDR2 YFSETQ. V gave up 4 bases and J gave up 2 bases; unmatched junction bases: 8. CDR3 in DNA: TGCGCCAGCAGCCAAACTAGCGGGAGTTCCACCTACGAGCAGTACTTC. It yields the protein CASSQTSGSSTYEQYF.

This chain links TRBV5-1 with TRBJ2-2; the D gene is possibly TRBD2 (5 bases). V was clipped by 3 bases and J by 1 base, with 7 bases between them. The CDR3 is 14 residues long. The germline CDR1 and CDR2 sequences are SGHRS and YFSETQ. The CDR3 loop is CASSWSGNTGELFF. The DNA for the CDR3 is TGCGCCAGCAGCTGGAGCGGGAACACCGGGGAGCTGTTTTTT.

The J gene is TRBJ1-1, the V gene TRBV28; TRBD1 is a possible D gene (5 bases). V lost 6 bases, J lost 5 bases, and 16 bases lay in between. There are 14 residues in the CDR3. The germline V gene encodes CDR1 MDHEN and CDR2 SYDVKM. The CDR3 loop is CASSTTGGRTEAFF. CDR3 sequence (DNA): TGTGCCAGCAGCACCACAGGAGGGAGGACTGAAGCTTTCTTT.

As concerns this clone: This sample also contains other DNA sequences that code for the same CDR3. This chain uses TRBV29-1 with TRBJ2-1, with 8 bases lining up with TRBD1. Germline V gene data show CDR1 as SQVTM and CDR2 as ANQGSEA. The CDR3 totals 13 residues. With V trimmed by 6 bases and J by 4 bases, 5 bases remained unmatched. CDR3 sequence: CSVGQGRYNEQFF. The CDR3 DNA reads as TGCAGCGTCGGACAGGGTCGGTACAATGAGCAGTTCTTC.

The chain joins TRBV7-9 to TRBJ2-1, with D possibly being TRBD1 (6 bases). The germline V gene has CDR1 SEHNR and CDR2 FQNEAQ (reference sequence). The CDR3 is 15 residues long. Deletions cut 2 bases from V and 4 bases from J, with 12 bases between. CDR3 in DNA: TGTGCCAGCAGCTTACTACAGGGAGATTACAATGAGCAGTTCTTC. Residues: CASSLLQGDYNEQFF.

The chain employs TRBV5-1 and TRBJ2-1; the D gene is possibly TRBD2 (6 bases). Germline CDR1 SGHRS, CDR2 YFSETQ. This CDR3 comprises 13 residues. V gave up 2 bases and J gave up 8 bases, with 11 bases separating them. The CDR3 sequence: CASSFSGWDEQFF. The CDR3 DNA sequence: TGCGCCAGCAGCTTCAGCGGGTGGGATGAGCAGTTCTTC.

This clone was detected once. The chain is built from TRBV30 and TRBJ2-7; 8 nucleotides agree with TRBD2. The CDR3 is 14 amino acids. Germline values: CDR1 GTSNPN, CDR2 SVGIG (reference sequence). V trimming: 0 bases; J trimming: 1 base; junction bases outside the gene matches: 2. CDR3 protein: CAWSVSGSSYEQYF. As DNA, the CDR3 is TGTGCCTGGAGTGTAAGCGGGAGTTCCTACGAGCAGTACTTC.

The chain recombines TRBV19 with TRBJ2-7, with 7 bases matching TRBD2. V shed 5 bases, J shed 7 bases, and the junction held 14 bases outside the gene matches. The CDR3 spans 15 residues. The germline V gene encodes CDR1 LNHDA and CDR2 SQIVND (reference sequence). The CDR3 here is CASSWRLARSWEQYF. The DNA for the CDR3 is TGTGCCAGTAGTTGGCGACTAGCACGGAGTTGGGAGCAGTACTTC.

The chain has TRBV27 and TRBJ2-7; 12 nucleotides agree with TRBD1. Germline CDR1 and CDR2: MNHEY and SMNVEV (reference sequence). Trimming cost V 5 bases and J 2 bases; bases outside gene matches: 10. CDR3 length: 17 residues. CDR3: CASSTRLGQGAPYEQYF. The CDR3 coding sequence is TGTGCCAGCAGTACACGACTGGGACAGGGGGCTCCCTACGAGCAGTACTTC.

The sample holds one count of this clone. The chain joins TRBV7-9 to TRBJ1-2; TRBD1 matches at 8 bases. The CDR3 totals 14 residues. Germline assignment: CDR1 SEHNR and CDR2 FQNEAQ (reference sequence). After removal of 3 bases from V and 4 bases from J, the junction contained 4 bases not matched to a gene. The CDR3 nucleotides read TGTGCCAGCAGCTTTACTGGGACAGGCTATGGCTACACCTTC. As protein: CASSFTGTGYGYTF.

This sequence joins TRBV19 and TRBJ1-5; D may be TRBD1 (5 bases). Germline V lookup: CDR1 LNHDA, CDR2 SQIVND (reference sequence). This CDR3 comprises 13 residues. Trimming stripped 4 bases from V and 4 bases from J, with 8 bases between. This CDR3 reads CASSTGRNQPQHF. The CDR3 DNA reads TGTGCCAGTAGTACAGGGCGGAATCAGCCCCAGCATTTT.

This rearrangement joins TRBV18 to TRBJ1-2; tentatively, D is TRBD1 (5 bases). Germline CDR1 KGHSH, CDR2 LQKENI. The ends were cut back, 1 base at V and 2 bases at J, with 8 bases in the middle. The CDR3 covers 14 residues. The CDR3 nucleotides are TGTGCCAGCTCACCACTTGCAGGGAACTATGGCTACACCTTC. This gives the protein CASSPLAGNYGYTF.

The J gene is TRBJ2-5, the V gene TRBV10-1, with a tentative D call TRBD2 (6 bases). There are 13 residues in the CDR3. Germline CDR1 WNHNN, CDR2 SYGVQD (reference sequence). The V and J ends lost 6 bases and 0 bases respectively, with 8 bases between them. DNA of the CDR3: TGCGCCAGCAGCGGGGGAAACCAAGAGACCCAGTACTTC. Protein: CASSGGNQETQYF.